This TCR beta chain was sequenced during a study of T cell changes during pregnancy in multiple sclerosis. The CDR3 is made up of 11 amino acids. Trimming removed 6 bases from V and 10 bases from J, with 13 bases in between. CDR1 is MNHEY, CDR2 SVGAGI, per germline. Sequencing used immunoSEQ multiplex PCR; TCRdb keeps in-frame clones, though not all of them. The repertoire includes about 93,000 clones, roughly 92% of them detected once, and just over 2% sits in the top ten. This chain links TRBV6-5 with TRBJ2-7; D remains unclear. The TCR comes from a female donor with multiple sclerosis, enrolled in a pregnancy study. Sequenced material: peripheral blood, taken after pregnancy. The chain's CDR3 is CASRVAGRQYF. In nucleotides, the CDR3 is TGTGCCAGCAGGGTCGCCGGTAGACAGTACTTC.